This is a list of T cell receptor beta chains from one sample in a study of CD8 T cell repertoires and HIV-1 epitope variants. Their recognized antigens are unknown. Profiled with immunoSEQ multiplex PCR; TCRdb holds only in-frame clones, not every one. The sample lists some 6,500 clones; roughly 70% were seen once. The sequencing sample was made of cultured CD8+ T cells derived from PBMCs. These receptors came from a male donor with HIV. CDR3s include the opening cysteine and the closing phenylalanine or tryptophan. The D gene is left open where the match is weak. Size is stated for part of the rows, as once, few or many counts, or as a class when the clone is expanded.

D | size | J | V | DNA | CDR3
- | few | TRBJ1-1 | TRBV11-2 | TGTGCCACCCAAGGGGTGGGCACTGAAGCTTTCTTT | CATQGVGTEAFF
TRBD2 | few | TRBJ2-1 | TRBV4-1 | TGCGCCAGCAGCCAAGATCTGACTAGCGGGAGTCATCCCTTAGGGGAGCAGTTCTTC | CASSQDLTSGSHPLGEQFF
TRBD1 | - | TRBJ2-1 | TRBV7-8 | TGTGCCAGCAGTTCTACAGGGGGCTCCCCAGGTGAGCAGTTCTTC | CASSSTGGSPGEQFF
- | few | TRBJ1-2 | TRBV13 | TGTGCCAGCAGCTTCGCGGACAGCTTCTATGGCTACACCTTC | CASSFADSFYGYTF
- | - | TRBJ1-4 | TRBV28 | TGTGCCAGCAGTTTAAGGGGACATTACATTAATTCGGATGAAAAACTGTTTTTT | CASSLRGHYINSDEKLFF
TRBD2 | - | TRBJ2-1 | TRBV11-2 | TGTGCCAGCAGCTTAGTCGCTAGCGGGAGGGCCAGAAGATACAATGAGCAGTTCTTC | CASSLVASGRARRYNEQFF
TRBD2 | - | TRBJ2-1 | TRBV5-4 | TGTGCCAGCAGCCAGACTAGCGGGGGACCCAATGAGCAGTTCTTC | CASSQTSGGPNEQFF
TRBD1 | - | TRBJ2-3 | TRBV5-5 | TGTGCCAGCAGTCTTCTTCCCGGTCAGGGGGCGGAAAGCACAGATACGCAGTATTTT | CASSLLPGQGAESTDTQYF
- | - | TRBJ2-3 | TRBV19 | TGTGCCAGTAGTAGGGGGGACCCTAGCACAGATACGCAGTATTTT | CASSRGDPSTDTQYF
- | - | TRBJ2-7 | TRBV6-5 | TGTGCCAGCAGCCGGGATTTCGAGCAGTACTTC | CASSRDFEQYF
- | - | TRBJ2-1 | TRBV5-1 | TGCGCCAGCAGCTTGGGAGACTACTACAATGAGCAGTTCTTC | CASSLGDYYNEQFF
- | - | TRBJ2-5 | TRBV11-2 | TGTGCCAGCAGCTCATCGACAGTACGGGAAGAGACCCAGTACTTC | CASSSSTVREETQYF
TRBD1 | - | TRBJ2-7 | TRBV4-1 | TGCGCCAGCAGCCTTACCGGGACAGGGTCGTACGAGCAGTACTTC | CASSLTGTGSYEQYF
TRBD1 | - | TRBJ2-3 | TRBV9 | TGTGCCAGCAGCGAGCACAGGGACAGGGGGATTACTAGCACAGATACGCAGTATTTT | CASSEHRDRGITSTDTQYF
- | - | TRBJ2-2 | TRBV6-1 | TGTGCCAGCAGTGAAGCGAGACAGACCGGGGAGCTGTTTTTT | CASSEARQTGELFF
- | - | TRBJ2-7 | TRBV28 | TGTGCCAGCAGTTTCTTACGGGGCTACGAGCAGTACTTC | CASSFLRGYEQYF
TRBD1 | once | TRBJ2-7 | TRBV29-1 | TGCAGCGGTGACCCTCCAGGGGGGACAGGGCCGCGAACCCACTACGAGCAGTACTTC | CSGDPPGGTGPRTHYEQYF
- | - | TRBJ2-7 | TRBV4-3 | TGCGCCAGCAGCCAAACCCGACAGGTCCCCTGGGACGAGCAGTACTTC | CASSQTRQVPWDEQYF
- | medium-sized | TRBJ2-7 | TRBV4-2 | TGTGCCAGCAGCCCTACAGGCGGGCGGGACGAGCAGTACTTC | CASSPTGGRDEQYF
TRBD2 | - | TRBJ2-7 | TRBV7-8 | TGTGCCAGCAGCTTACTAGCGGGGAGCTCCTACGAGCAGTACTTC | CASSLLAGSSYEQYF
- | - | TRBJ1-2 | TRBV7-9 | TGTGCCAGCAGCTTGCTAAACAGGGCTAACTATGGCTACACCTTC | CASSLLNRANYGYTF
- | - | TRBJ2-1 | TRBV6-5 | TGTGCCAGCAGTTACGGCGTCAATGAGCAGTTCTTC | CASSYGVNEQFF
TRBD2 | - | TRBJ2-7 | TRBV6-5 | TGTGCCAGCAGTTACTCTCCGGGAGGAGGCTACGAGCAGTACTTC | CASSYSPGGGYEQYF
TRBD2 | - | TRBJ2-4 | TRBV27 | TGTGCCAGCAGTTTAGGGACTAGCGGGAGTAATCAGTACTTC | CASSLGTSGSNQYF
- | - | TRBJ1-5 | TRBV28 | TGTGCCAGCAGTTTACTAATCAATCAGCCCCAGCATTTT | CASSLLINQPQHF
- | - | TRBJ2-5 | TRBV5-5 | TGTGCCAGCAGCTTGGAAGGGACCCAGATTCAAGAGACCCAGTACTTC | CASSLEGTQIQETQYF
- | once | TRBJ1-1 | TRBV19 | TGTGCCACCGGCAACAGAAACACTGAAGCTTTCTTT | CATGNRNTEAFF
- | - | TRBJ2-7 | TRBV6-5 | TGTGCCAGCAGTGATCAGGGAAGCTCCTACGAGCAGTACTTC | CASSDQGSSYEQYF
- | - | TRBJ2-2 | TRBV10-1 | TGCGCCAGCAGTGGCGTAAATACCGGGGAGCTGTTTTTT | CASSGVNTGELFF
- | - | TRBJ1-1 | TRBV2 | TGTGCCAGCTCTTCGAACACTGAAGCTTTCTTT | CASSSNTEAFF
TRBD2 | - | TRBJ2-2 | TRBV27 | TGTGCCAGCAGTTCCGCCACGACTAGCGGGGGAGCAACCGGGGAGCTGTTTTTT | CASSSATTSGGATGELFF
- | - | TRBJ2-7 | TRBV6-4 | TGTGCCAGCAGCGGAAACAGGGACTACGAGCAGTACTTC | CASSGNRDYEQYF
- | - | TRBJ1-1 | TRBV27 | TGTGCCAGCACCTCCTTGACAGTGAACACTGAAGCTTTCTTT | CASTSLTVNTEAFF
- | - | TRBJ1-4 | TRBV5-4 | TGTGCCAGCAGACCGTCTGGAGCGGATGAAAAACTGTTTTTT | CASRPSGADEKLFF
- | few | TRBJ1-2 | TRBV28 | TGTGCCAGCAGTGAGGCGGGGGAAGGGGGCTATGGCTACACCTTC | CASSEAGEGGYGYTF
- | few | TRBJ1-1 | TRBV4-2 | TGTGCCAGCAGCCAAGAATACAACACTGAAGCTTTCTTT | CASSQEYNTEAFF
TRBD1 | - | TRBJ2-7 | TRBV30 | TGTGCCTGGAGTACCGGGACAGGGGCGAACGAGCAGTACTTC | CAWSTGTGANEQYF
- | - | TRBJ2-7 | TRBV9 | TGTGCCAGCAGCCCTCGTCCGGTGGCCTCGGGCTACGAGCAGTACTTC | CASSPRPVASGYEQYF